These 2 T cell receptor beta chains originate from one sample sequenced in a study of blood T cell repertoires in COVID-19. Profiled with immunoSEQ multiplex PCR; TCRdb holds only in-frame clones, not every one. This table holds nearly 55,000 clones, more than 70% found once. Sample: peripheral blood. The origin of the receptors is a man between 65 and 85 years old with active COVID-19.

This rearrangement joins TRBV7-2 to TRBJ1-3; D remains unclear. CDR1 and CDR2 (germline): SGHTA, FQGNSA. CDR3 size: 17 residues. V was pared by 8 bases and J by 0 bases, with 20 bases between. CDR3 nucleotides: TGTGCCAGCGCCAAGAGAACGCGGCTGGACTCTGGAAACACCATATATTTT. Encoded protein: CASAKRTRLDSGNTIYF. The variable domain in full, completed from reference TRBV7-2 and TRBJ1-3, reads GAGVSQSPSNKVTEKGKDVELRCDPISGHTALYWYRQSLGQGLEFLIYFQGNSAPDKSGLPSDRFSAERTGGSVSTLTIQRTQQEDSAVYLCASAKRTRLDSGNTIYFGEGSWLTVV.

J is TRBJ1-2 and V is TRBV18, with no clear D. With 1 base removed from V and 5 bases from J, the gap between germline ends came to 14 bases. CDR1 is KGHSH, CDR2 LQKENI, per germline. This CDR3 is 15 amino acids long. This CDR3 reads CASSPQTAGGYGYTF. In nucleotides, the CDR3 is TGTGCCAGCTCACCACAAACAGCTGGTGGGTATGGCTACACCTTC.